What follows is one TCR beta chain and its context. One end of the junction does not line up with germline, which may come from a read error. Amplification of TCR alpha and beta CDR3 regions from RNA used iRepertoire nested multiplex PCR. TCRdb ran MiXCR on the multiplex PCR reads and lists one entry per CDR3 protein. The data contain 150,000 to 200,000 distinct CDR3 sequences, roughly 32% of them singletons. The sample is drawn from a study of glioma-infiltrating T cells. Sequenced sample: glioma tissue, nonneoplastic brain tissue, or PBMCs (not recorded which). This sequence was found in a human donor with low-grade glioma or glioblastoma, undergoing nonglioma brain surgery, or in good health (not recorded which).

CDR3 bases: TGCGCCAGCAGCGTAGCGGGAGGCCTCCTTCTCTTC. Its translation: CASSVAGGLLLF. The chain employs TRBV5-1 and TRBJ2-1; 10 bases map to TRBD2. This CDR3 is built from 12 residues. Per the germline V gene, CDR1 is SGHRS and CDR2 is YFSETQ.